The 14 T cell receptor beta chains below were found in one sample sequenced in a study of blood T cell repertoires in COVID-19. Clones were read by immunoSEQ multiplex PCR, and TCRdb kept only the in-frame ones, dropping some. The sample records fewer than 200,000 clones, about 85% being singletons. The sequenced sample was peripheral blood. The receptor set was obtained from a woman aged 45-60 years with COVID-19, enrolled during active disease.

J is TRBJ2-5 and V is TRBV7-2; the D gene is possibly TRBD2 (5 bases). Germline values: CDR1 SGHTA, CDR2 FQGNSA. The V end lost 2 bases, the J end lost 2 bases, and 9 bases lay between the germline ends. This CDR3 contains 14 residues. CDR3 region: CASSLSRTQETQYF. In nucleotides, the CDR3 is TGTGCCAGCAGCTTATCGAGGACTCAAGAGACCCAGTACTTC.

This clone was seen more than once but under ten times. The chain employs TRBV3-1 (or the pseudogene TRBV3-2) and TRBJ1-5; TRBD1 is a possible D gene (6 bases). V was cut by 8 bases and J by 2 bases, with 10 bases left in between. The germline V gene encodes CDR1 LGHDT and CDR2 YNNKEL (reference sequence). The CDR3 runs to 13 residues. CDR3 coding DNA: TGTGCCAGCGGGGGCATGGGCAATCAGCCCCAGCATTTT. It encodes CASGGMGNQPQHF.

This sequence joins TRBV4-2 and TRBJ2-3, with 16 bases matching TRBD2. The CDR3 spans 20 residues. V was pared by 1 base and J by 3 bases, with 10 bases of the junction left unmatched. In germline, CDR1 is LGHNA, CDR2 YNFKEQ. CDR3 in amino acids: CASSQVVPGLAGGGTDTQYF. DNA of the CDR3: TGTGCCAGCAGCCAAGTCGTCCCGGGACTAGCGGGGGGGGGAACAGATACGCAGTATTTT.

A note on this clone: The identical CDR3 is also encoded by other nucleotide sequences in the sample. The CDR3 DNA follows: TGCGCCAGCAGCTTGGGAACAGGGTTCACCTACGAGCAGTACTTC. Protein: CASSLGTGFTYEQYF. This chain links TRBV5-1 with TRBJ2-7; maybe TRBD1 (6 bases). The CDR3 covers 15 residues. Trimming left V 0 bases short and J 2 bases short, with 12 bases between. CDR1 SGHRS and CDR2 YFSETQ come from the germline V gene.

The V and J genes are TRBV6-1 and TRBJ1-2, with D unclear. The CDR3 has 16 residues. CDR1 is MNHNS and CDR2 is SASEGT in the germline V gene. V lost 1 base, J lost 1 base, and 13 bases lay in between. This CDR3 is CASSEGGSNINYGYTF. The DNA of the CDR3 is TGTGCCAGCAGTGAAGGAGGCTCGAACATTAACTATGGCTACACCTTC.

The rearrangement links TRBV4-1 to TRBJ1-2; 9 positions match TRBD1. The CDR3 runs 15 residues. The V gene's germline CDR1 is MGHRA and CDR2 YSYEKL. The ends lost 3 bases at V and 8 bases at J; junction bases unmatched: 10. CDR3 coding DNA: TGCGCCAGCAGCCATGCCCCGGGACAGGGAAAGGGCTACACCTTC. Its protein is CASSHAPGQGKGYTF.

V and J are TRBV10-3 and TRBJ1-5; D possibly corresponds to TRBD1 (6 bases). V was trimmed by 3 bases and J by 8 bases, leaving 14 bases between them. CDR3 size: 14 residues. The V gene's germline CDR1 is ENHRY and CDR2 SYGVKD. For the CDR3, the DNA is TGTGCCATCAGTGACCGGGGGGCGGCGGAGCCCCAGCATTTT. It yields the protein CAISDRGAAEPQHF.

J is TRBJ2-1 and V is TRBV30, with 8 bases fitting TRBD2. Germline loops: CDR1 GTSNPN, CDR2 SVGIG (reference sequence). This CDR3 region has 16 residues. With V trimmed by 3 bases and J by 2 bases, 9 bases remained unmatched. The CDR3 nucleotides are TGTGCCTGGAGCGGCGTGACGGGAGGGGCCTACAATGAGCAGTTCTTC. Translation: CAWSGVTGGAYNEQFF.

This sequence joins TRBV6-5 and TRBJ2-7; 8 bases match TRBD1. This CDR3 region has 14 residues. V lost 2 bases, J lost 4 bases, and 4 bases stayed unmatched. Germline-derived CDR1 and CDR2 are MNHEY and SVGAGI. CDR3 nucleotides: TGTGCCAGCAGTTACGGGTGGACAGGGTACGAGCAGTACTTC. As protein: CASSYGWTGYEQYF.

The V call is TRBV9, the J call TRBJ1-6; 8 positions match TRBD1. CDR3 size: 15 residues. Germline CDR1 reads SGDLS; CDR2 reads YYNGEE. V was pared by 3 bases and J by 8 bases, with 7 bases of the junction left unmatched. CDR3 protein: CASSAHRGWDSPLHF. The CDR3 region has the DNA TGTGCCAGCAGCGCCCACAGGGGGTGGGATTCACCCCTCCACTTT.

The genes are TRBV2 and TRBJ1-1, with no clear D. V was trimmed by 5 bases and J by 3 bases, leaving 7 bases between them. The CDR3 extends over 12 amino acids. Germline CDR1 reads SNHLY; CDR2 reads FYNNEI. This CDR3 is CASSHRDTEAFF. In DNA form, the CDR3 reads TGTGCCAGCAGTCACCGGGACACTGAAGCTTTCTTT.

The V and J genes are TRBV5-6 and TRBJ2-1; no firm D call. This CDR3 is 14 amino acids long. Trimming took off 4 bases at V and 4 bases at J, with 12 bases between the two ends. Germline CDR1 is SGHDT and CDR2 is YYEEEE. The CDR3 DNA reads TGTGCCAGCAGCCCAGAACCCGATTACAATGAGCAGTTCTTC. It translates to CASSPEPDYNEQFF.

The chain joins TRBV9 to TRBJ1-5; D unclear. Germline CDR1 reads SGDLS; CDR2 reads YYNGEE. CDR3 length: 15 residues. Trimming removed 4 bases at V and 0 bases at J, with 11 bases between. DNA of the CDR3: TGTGCCAGCAGCCCTGGGCACTCTAGCAATCAGCCCCAGCATTTT. This encodes CASSPGHSSNQPQHF.

The chain couples TRBV5-4 to TRBJ2-5; TRBD1 aligns across 8 bases. V shed 4 bases and J 5 bases; nucleotides not matched to a gene: 10. Germline V lookup: CDR1 SGHNT, CDR2 YYREEE (reference sequence). The CDR3 runs to 15 residues. CDR3 residues: CASSTRTGTRETQYF. The CDR3 nucleotides read TGTGCCAGCAGCACGCGGACAGGGACACGCGAGACCCAGTACTTC.